This TCR beta chain was identified during a study of Graves' ophthalmopathy and Graves' hyperthyroidism. Amplifying from RNA transcripts, the study obtained TCR beta CDR3 regions. An opening RT-PCR round employed HTBI primers and preceded a second-round multiplex PCR. TCRdb called the multiplex PCR reads again in MiXCR, with one record for every CDR3 protein. The sample holds hundreds of thousands of distinct CDR3 sequences; under 50% are singletons and the top ten take 3% to 4%. The CDR3 length is 15 residues. Per the germline V gene, CDR1 is SGHTA and CDR2 is FQGNSA. Between the trimmed V and J ends, which lost 5 bases and 1 base, there was a span of 15 bases. In regard to this clonotype: What it recognizes is unknown.

Study conclusions and caveats: Using 13 signatures, a model distinguished ophthalmopathy from stable hyperthyroidism, reaching about 90% sensitivity and around 81% specificity.

This sequence was found in an adult man with Graves' ophthalmopathy. The sequenced sample consisted of peripheral blood. This sequence joins TRBV7-2 and TRBJ2-7, with a possible D match to TRBD1 (6 bases). CDR3: CASSQEGVLSYEQYF. The CDR3 DNA sequence: TGTGCCAGCAGCCAAGAGGGGGTACTATCCTACGAGCAGTACTTC.